The 25 T cell receptor beta chains presented below share a single source sample, sequenced in a study of blood T cell repertoires in COVID-19. The table came from immunoSEQ multiplex PCR; TCRdb's copy has only in-frame clones and leaves some out. This sample carries approximately 270,000 clones, 80% to 85% of them seen once, and the ten largest clones take 15% to 19%. Specimen: peripheral blood. The receptor source for this set is a person between 65 and 80 years old with COVID-19, enrolled during active disease.

The J gene is TRBJ2-1, the V gene TRBV4-3, with 8 bases aligning to TRBD2. J was trimmed by 8 bases and V by 0 bases; bases with no gene match: 15. This CDR3 has 18 residues. CDR1 LGHNA and CDR2 YSLEER come from the germline V gene. DNA for the CDR3: TGCGCCAGCAGCCAAGACCCCTACCGGGACACGGGGGGGGATGAGCAGTTCTTC. Translated: CASSQDPYRDTGGDEQFF.

Regarding this clone: The same CDR3 can be traced to other DNA sequences in this sample. This chain joins TRBV19 and TRBJ2-5; TRBD2 matches 7 bases. With V trimmed by 2 bases and J by 1 base, 1 base remained unmatched. Germline V gives CDR1 LNHDA, CDR2 SQIVND (reference sequence). The CDR3 totals 14 residues. CDR3 protein: CASSITGGQETQYF. In DNA form, the CDR3 reads TGTGCCAGTAGTATAACGGGGGGCCAAGAGACCCAGTACTTC.

The genes are TRBV6-6 and TRBJ1-4; possible D gene TRBD1, 6 bases. Germline V gives CDR1 MNHNY, CDR2 SVGAGI (reference sequence). The germline V and J ends were trimmed by 6 bases and 8 bases, with 25 bases remaining between them. The CDR3 runs to 17 residues. The CDR3 DNA follows: TGTGCCAGCAGACGAGGGGGGACGGCCCGAGCGCGCGAAAAACTGTTTTTT. It specifies CASRRGGTARAREKLFF.

This rearrangement joins TRBV6-5 to TRBJ2-4; 7 positions agree with TRBD1. The trim removed 4 bases at V and 6 bases at J, leaving 3 bases unmatched. Germline V gene sequence: CDR1 MNHEY, CDR2 SVGAGI. The CDR3 sequence is 13 residues long. The CDR3 coding sequence is TGTGCCAGCAGTTGGGCAGGGGGAAACATTCAGTACTTC. It is translated as CASSWAGGNIQYF.

V and J are TRBV7-8 and TRBJ2-1; TRBD2 might be the D (6 bases). V was trimmed by 5 bases and J by 0 bases, leaving 14 bases between them. Germline V gene lookup returns CDR1 SGHVS and CDR2 FQNEAQ. The CDR3 extends over 16 amino acids. This CDR3 reads CASSPAAGSSYNEQFF. The DNA of the CDR3 is TGTGCCAGCAGCCCAGCCGCGGGGAGCTCCTACAATGAGCAGTTCTTC.

The rearrangement joins TRBV7-2 to TRBJ2-1; D possibly corresponds to TRBD2 (5 bases). V was cut by 5 bases and J by 3 bases, with 11 bases left in between. The CDR3 is 14 residues long. Germline V gives CDR1 SGHTA, CDR2 FQGNSA. The DNA for the CDR3 is TGTGCCAGCAGCCCGGGATTTAACTACAATGAGCAGTTCTTC. Protein sequence: CASSPGFNYNEQFF.

The rearrangement joins TRBV11-2 to TRBJ2-3, with 8 positions matching TRBD2. This CDR3 has 17 residues. From germline, CDR1 is SGHAT and CDR2 FQNNGV. V shed 3 bases and J 0 bases; nucleotides not matched to a gene: 8. The CDR3 loop is CASSFSSGGPSTDTQYF. DNA for the CDR3: TGTGCCAGCAGCTTTTCGAGCGGGGGTCCAAGCACAGATACGCAGTATTTT.

The chain links TRBV9 to TRBJ2-5, with 9 bases lining up with TRBD2. The CDR3 contains 15 residues. V shed 4 bases, J shed 1 base, and the junction held 5 bases outside the gene matches. Germline values: CDR1 SGDLS, CDR2 YYNGEE. CDR3 DNA sequence: TGTGCCAGCAGCCCTCTAGCGGGGATCCAAGAGACCCAGTACTTC. It is translated as CASSPLAGIQETQYF.

In its sample, this clone was seen once. The chain employs TRBV30 and TRBJ1-4, with 9 bases identical to TRBD1. From germline, CDR1 is GTSNPN and CDR2 SVGIG (reference sequence). With V trimmed by 6 bases and J by 8 bases, 4 bases remained unmatched. This CDR3 has 12 amino acids. This CDR3 reads CACSTGGEKLFF. The CDR3 DNA reads TGTGCCTGTTCTACAGGGGGCGAAAAACTGTTTTTT.

The rearrangement joins TRBV27 to TRBJ2-2, with a weak D call TRBD1 (5 bases). Per the germline V gene, CDR1 is MNHEY and CDR2 is SMNVEV (reference sequence). Trimming pared 5 bases from V and 4 bases from J, leaving 14 bases between. This CDR3 has 15 residues. The CDR3 DNA follows: TGTGCCAGCAGTAATTTTCAGGGCGGCACCGGGGAGCTGTTTTTT. Translating gives CASSNFQGGTGELFF.

The V gene is TRBV5-1, the J gene TRBJ2-3, with D perhaps TRBD1 (6 bases). CDR1 and CDR2 (germline): SGHRS, YFSETQ. The V and J ends lost 1 base and 1 base respectively, with 13 bases between them. CDR3 size: 16 residues. The CDR3 is CASSLRGLAGTDTQYF. The CDR3 DNA is TGCGCCAGCAGCTTGAGGGGGTTAGCCGGCACAGATACGCAGTATTTT.

The chain links TRBV7-2 to TRBJ2-7; 9 bases agree with TRBD2. CDR1 is SGHTA and CDR2 is FQGNSA in the germline V gene. CDR3 length: 16 residues. Trimming at V came to 1 base and at J to 2 bases, leaving 6 bases not matched to a gene. The CDR3 DNA reads as TGTGCCAGCAGCTTAGGACTAGCGGTTGTGCCCTACGAGCAGTACTTC. This sequence encodes CASSLGLAVVPYEQYF.

The chain uses TRBV5-6 and TRBJ1-4; D possibly corresponds to TRBD1 (6 bases). V was pared by 3 bases and J by 0 bases, with 12 bases between. Germline V CDR1 and CDR2: SGHDT, YYEEEE. The CDR3 length is 16 residues. The CDR3 nucleotides read TGTGCCAGCAGCTCACAGGGTTTCTCAACTAATGAAAAACTGTTTTTT. Protein product: CASSSQGFSTNEKLFF.

This clone was counted a few times. The genes are TRBV7-9 and TRBJ1-6, with 7 bases matching TRBD1. J gave up 8 bases and V 5 bases, and 9 bases lay outside the gene matches. This CDR3 is built from 15 residues. Germline assignment: CDR1 SEHNR and CDR2 FQNEAQ (reference sequence). CDR3 nucleotide sequence: TGTGCCAGCAGCGCAGAGACAGGGCTTTATTCACCCCTCCACTTT. It codes for CASSAETGLYSPLHF.

The chain combines TRBV11-2 with TRBJ2-1; TRBD2 might be the D (5 bases). The CDR3 loop spans 17 amino acids. Germline CDR1 is SGHAT and CDR2 is FQNNGV. The germline V and J ends were trimmed by 3 bases and 8 bases, with 23 bases remaining between them. CDR3 sequence (DNA): TGTGCCAGCAGCTTCCTGTCGGACTCACAGTGGGTGTATGAGCAGTTCTTC. This codes for CASSFLSDSQWVYEQFF.

The V and J genes are TRBV29-1 and TRBJ1-1; D call uncertain. V was clipped by 4 bases and J by 6 bases, with 12 bases between them. The CDR3 loop spans 12 amino acids. Germline assignment: CDR1 SQVTM and CDR2 ANQGSEA. The chain's CDR3 is CSVGEGFSEAFF. The CDR3 DNA is TGCAGCGTTGGGGAGGGTTTTTCTGAAGCTTTCTTT.

The V gene is TRBV4-2, the J gene TRBJ2-3; 8 nucleotides line up with TRBD2. Germline loops: CDR1 LGHNA, CDR2 YNFKEQ. This CDR3 has 18 residues. J lost 0 bases, V lost 9 bases, and 17 bases had no gene match. The CDR3 nucleotides are TGTGCCAGTAGCAGCCAGGGACCTAGCGGGCCGAGCACAGATACGCAGTATTTT. Its protein is CASSSQGPSGPSTDTQYF.

This chain joins TRBV11-3 and TRBJ2-1; TRBD1 aligns across 8 bases. The CDR3 covers 12 residues. Trimming at V came to 5 bases and at J to 10 bases, leaving 4 bases not matched to a gene. Germline CDR1 and CDR2: SGHNT and YENEEA. CDR3: CASSQGALEQFF. CDR3 sequence (DNA): TGTGCCAGCAGCCAGGGGGCCTTAGAGCAGTTCTTC.

This clone was recorded only once. The chain is built from TRBV27 and TRBJ2-7, with 9 positions matching TRBD1. Germline-derived CDR1 and CDR2 are MNHEY and SMNVEV (reference sequence). V lost 5 bases to trimming and J lost 4 bases; unmatched junction nucleotides: 9. There are 15 residues in the CDR3. The CDR3, as DNA: TGTGCCAGCAGTGCGTACGGGACAGGGACATACGAGCAGTACTTC. Translation: CASSAYGTGTYEQYF.

This rearrangement joins TRBV27 to TRBJ1-1; 9 bases are shared with TRBD1. Losses at the gene ends were 3 bases for V and 5 bases for J; bases not matched to a gene: 4. The germline CDR1 and CDR2 sequences are MNHEY and SMNVEV (reference sequence). CDR3 length: 14 residues. In DNA, the CDR3 is TGTGCCAGCAGTTTGACAGGGGGTAGGACTGAAGCTTTCTTT. Residues: CASSLTGGRTEAFF.

The rearrangement uses TRBV16 and TRBJ1-5, with D unresolved. Between the trimmed V and J ends, which lost 4 bases and 2 bases, there was a span of 9 bases. In germline, CDR1 is KGHSY, CDR2 FQNENV. This CDR3 spans 14 amino acids. The CDR3 coding sequence is TGTGCCAGCAGCCCCATGCAGGGCAATCAGCCCCAGCATTTT. Translating it yields CASSPMQGNQPQHF. The whole variable domain, remainder taken from reference TRBV16 and TRBJ1-5, is GEEVAQTPKHLVRGEGQKAKLYCAPIKGHSYVFWYQQVLKNEFKFLISFQNENVFDETGMPKERFSAKCLPNSPCSLEIQATKLEDSAVYFCASSPMQGNQPQHFGDGTRLSIL.

The chain combines TRBV19 with TRBJ1-5; D is undetermined. The CDR3 runs 14 residues. Germline V CDR1 and CDR2: LNHDA, SQIVND (reference sequence). Trimming removed 5 bases at V and 2 bases at J, with 10 bases between. CDR3 amino acids: CASSGGWRNQPQHF. The DNA of the CDR3 is TGTGCCAGTAGTGGCGGTTGGCGCAATCAGCCCCAGCATTTT.

The gene calls are TRBV9 and TRBJ2-7; 8 nucleotides line up with TRBD1. V shed 4 bases and J 2 bases; nucleotides not matched to a gene: 11. CDR1 is SGDLS and CDR2 is YYNGEE in the germline V gene. CDR3 size: 16 residues. In DNA, the CDR3 is TGTGCCAGCAGCCCGGGACAGGCTGGTCTACCCTACGAGCAGTACTTC. Translation gives CASSPGQAGLPYEQYF. Full variable domain (rest looked up from reference TRBV9 and TRBJ2-7): DSGVTQTPKHLITATGQRVTLRCSPRSGDLSVYWYQQSLDQGLQFLIQYYNGEERAKGNILERFSAQQFPDLHSELNLSSLELGDSALYFCASSPGQAGLPYEQYFGPGTRLTVT.

The CDR3 reads CASRAGTGGWNTEAFF. The CDR3 DNA follows: TGTGCCAGCAGAGCTGGGACAGGGGGCTGGAACACTGAAGCTTTCTTT. The chain combines TRBV9 with TRBJ1-1, with TRBD1 identical over 12 bases. The germline V gene has CDR1 SGDLS and CDR2 YYNGEE. V dropped 5 bases and J dropped 1; count of bases not matched to a gene: 6. This CDR3 has 16 residues.

This chain connects TRBV12-3 or TRBV12-4 to TRBJ1-5; D not resolved. The CDR3 contains 13 residues. V lost 1 base and J lost 5, with 6 bases in between. CDR3 in DNA: TGTGCCAGCAGTTTAGGGCGGGATCAGCCCCAGCATTTT. It yields the protein CASSLGRDQPQHF.